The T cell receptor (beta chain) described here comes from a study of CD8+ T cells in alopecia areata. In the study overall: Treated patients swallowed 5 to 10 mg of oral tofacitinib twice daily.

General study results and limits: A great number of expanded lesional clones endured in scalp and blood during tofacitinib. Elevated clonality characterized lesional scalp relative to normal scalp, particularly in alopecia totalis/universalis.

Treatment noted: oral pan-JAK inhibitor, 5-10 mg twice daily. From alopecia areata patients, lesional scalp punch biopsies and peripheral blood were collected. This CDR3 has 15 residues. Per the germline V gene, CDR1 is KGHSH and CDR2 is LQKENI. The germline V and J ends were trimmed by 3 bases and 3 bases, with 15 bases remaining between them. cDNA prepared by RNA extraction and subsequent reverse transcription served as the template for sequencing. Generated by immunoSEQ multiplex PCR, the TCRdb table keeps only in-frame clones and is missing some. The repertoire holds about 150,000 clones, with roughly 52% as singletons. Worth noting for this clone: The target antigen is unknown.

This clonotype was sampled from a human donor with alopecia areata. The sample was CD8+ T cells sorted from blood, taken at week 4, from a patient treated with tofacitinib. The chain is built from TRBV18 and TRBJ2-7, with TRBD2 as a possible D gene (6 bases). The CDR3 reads CASSPRGGPRYEQYF. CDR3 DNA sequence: TGTGCCAGCTCACCCCGAGGAGGGCCCCGCTACGAGCAGTACTTC.